What follows are 29 T cell receptor beta chains derived from one specimen sequenced in a study of graft-versus-host responses after intestinal transplantation. The antigens these receptors bind are not known. Profiled with immunoSEQ multiplex PCR; TCRdb holds only in-frame clones, not every one. In the table there are around 40,000 clones, around 94% of which are singletons. Sequencing was performed on unstimulated CD4+ T cells sorted from spleen or lymph node cells, taken before transplant. Receptors were obtained from a human donor who was the organ donor for an intestinal transplant.

The chain couples TRBV7-6 to TRBJ2-2; weak D call: TRBD1 (5 bases). CDR1 and CDR2 (germline): SGHVS, FNYEAQ. V was shortened by 1 base and J by 4 bases, with 13 bases between the two germline ends. The CDR3 runs 16 residues. CDR3 nucleotide sequence: TGTGCCAGCAGCTTAGAAGGCAGGGCGGTCACCGGGGAGCTGTTTTTT. Its translation: CASSLEGRAVTGELFF.

This chain links TRBV30 with TRBJ1-2; D ambiguous. The CDR3 extends over 12 amino acids. Germline V gene sequence: CDR1 GTSNPN, CDR2 SVGIG (reference sequence). V gave up 0 bases and J gave up 6 bases, with 8 bases separating them. In DNA form, the CDR3 reads TGTGCCTGGAGTGTACCTTGGAATGGCTACACCTTC. This codes for CAWSVPWNGYTF. Combining the CDR3 with reference TRBV30 and TRBJ1-2 gives the whole variable domain SQTIHQWPATLVQPVGSPLSLECTVEGTSNPNLYWYRQAAGRGLQLLFYSVGIGQISSEVPQNLSASRPQDRQFILSSKKLLLSDSGFYLCAWSVPWNGYTFGSGTRLTVV.

The chain uses TRBV2 and TRBJ1-4; TRBD1 matches 8 bases. There are 14 residues in the CDR3. CDR1 is SNHLY, CDR2 FYNNEI, per germline. V shed 8 bases and J 6 bases; nucleotides not matched to a gene: 8. The CDR3 protein is CASGQTGVYEKLFF. CDR3 DNA: TGTGCCAGCGGTCAGACAGGGGTCTATGAAAAACTGTTTTTT.

The genes are TRBV5-4 and TRBJ2-5; 7 positions agree with TRBD1. Per germline, CDR1 SGHNT and CDR2 YYREEE (reference sequence). The CDR3 runs to 15 residues. V lost 1 base, J lost 1 base, and 4 bases stayed unmatched. The CDR3 region is CASSLTGASQETQYF. The CDR3 DNA reads TGTGCCAGCAGCTTGACAGGGGCCTCCCAAGAGACCCAGTACTTC.

V and J are TRBV10-3 and TRBJ2-2; D remains ambiguous. CDR3 size: 14 residues. In germline, CDR1 is ENHRY, CDR2 SYGVKD. Deletions cut 3 bases from V and 0 bases from J, with 5 bases between. CDR3 sequence: CAISDKANTGELFF. The CDR3 DNA sequence: TGTGCCATCAGTGATAAGGCGAACACCGGGGAGCTGTTTTTT.

The chain uses TRBV2 and TRBJ1-2; D unclear. Per germline, CDR1 SNHLY and CDR2 FYNNEI. The CDR3 is 13 amino acids. The germline V and J ends were trimmed by 4 bases and 7 bases, with 13 bases remaining between them. The CDR3 here is CASSADSEVGYTF. The CDR3 DNA reads TGTGCCAGCAGTGCGGATTCGGAGGTTGGCTACACCTTC. Supplemented by reference TRBV2 and TRBJ1-2, the full variable domain reads EPEVTQTPSHQVTQMGQEVILRCVPISNHLYFYWYRQILGQKVEFLVSFYNNEISEKSEIFDDQFSVERPDGSNFTLKIRSTKLEDSAMYFCASSADSEVGYTFGSGTRLTVV.

The chain joins TRBV6-1 to TRBJ1-5; D is unclear. Trimming pared 5 bases from V and 5 bases from J, leaving 10 bases between. The CDR3 covers 13 residues. Germline values: CDR1 MNHNS, CDR2 SASEGT. CDR3: CASSILQDQPQHF. The CDR3 DNA reads TGTGCCAGCAGTATACTGCAGGATCAGCCCCAGCATTTT.

This chain links TRBV10-3 with TRBJ2-5; D is uncertain. V lost 3 bases, J lost 5 bases, and 16 bases lay in between. Germline lookup yields CDR1 ENHRY and CDR2 SYGVKD. This CDR3 comprises 15 residues. In DNA, the CDR3 is TGTGCCATCAGTGAAAGATGGGCCCCATGGGAGACCCAGTACTTC. Its translation is CAISERWAPWETQYF.

This clone showed up just once. V gene TRBV11-3 combines with J gene TRBJ2-3, with 7 positions matching TRBD1. The CDR3 length is 14 residues. The germline V gene encodes CDR1 SGHNT and CDR2 YENEEA. Trimming cost V 5 bases and J 1 base; bases outside gene matches: 3. The CDR3 bases are TGTGCCAGCAGCCAGGGGGTTGGCACAGATACGCAGTATTTT. As protein: CASSQGVGTDTQYF.

The chain carries TRBV11-3 and TRBJ1-1; TRBD1 matches at 7 bases. Germline V gene data show CDR1 as SGHNT and CDR2 as YENEEA. This CDR3 has 12 amino acids. Unmatched junction bases numbered 1, after V lost 5 bases and J lost 4 bases. The CDR3 region has the DNA TGTGCCAGCAGCCAGGGGGTCACTGAAGCTTTCTTT. Residues: CASSQGVTEAFF.

The chain recombines TRBV7-2 with TRBJ2-1; 7 bases are a match to TRBD2. This CDR3 spans 15 amino acids. CDR1 SGHTA and CDR2 FQGNSA come from the germline V gene. Unmatched junction bases numbered 5, after V lost 0 bases and J lost 6 bases. Here the CDR3 DNA reads TGTGCCAGCAGCTTAGCGCGGACTAGTAGCAATGAGCAGTTCTTC. Translating gives CASSLARTSSNEQFF.

This chain uses TRBV7-9 with TRBJ2-7, with D perhaps TRBD1 or TRBD2 (5 bases each). V lost 5 bases and J lost 2, with 10 bases in between. This CDR3 has 13 residues. Germline CDR1 is SEHNR and CDR2 is FQNEAQ (reference sequence). DNA of the CDR3: TGTGCCAGCAGCCCCGGGGCCCCCTACGAGCAGTACTTC. Translating gives CASSPGAPYEQYF.

This clone has more than one count but fewer than ten. The V call is TRBV19, the J call TRBJ1-1; 8 bases are a match to TRBD1. The CDR3 loop spans 14 amino acids. V lost 4 bases to trimming and J lost 3 bases; unmatched junction nucleotides: 4. Per germline, CDR1 LNHDA and CDR2 SQIVND (reference sequence). In DNA form, the CDR3 reads TGTGCCAGTAGTACAGGGGGCTGGGACACTGAAGCTTTCTTT. Encoded protein: CASSTGGWDTEAFF. Complete variable domain (other parts from reference TRBV19 and TRBJ1-1): DGGITQSPKYLFRKEGQNVTLSCEQNLNHDAMYWYRQDPGQGLRLIYYSQIVNDFQKGDIAEGYSVSREKKESFPLTVTSAQKNPTAFYLCASSTGGWDTEAFFGQGTRLTVV.

The chain joins TRBV18 to TRBJ2-4; D uncertain. This CDR3 is built from 13 residues. V was trimmed by 2 bases and J by 1 base, leaving 3 bases between them. Germline V gene data show CDR1 as KGHSH and CDR2 as LQKENI. This CDR3 is CASSPGAKNIQYF. CDR3 bases: TGTGCCAGCTCACCAGGGGCCAAAAACATTCAGTACTTC. The full variable domain, completed using reference TRBV18 and TRBJ2-4, is NAGVMQNPRHLVRRRGQEARLRCSPMKGHSHVYWYRQLPEEGLKFMVYLQKENIIDESGMPKERFSAEFPKEGPSILRIQQVVRGDSAAYFCASSPGAKNIQYFGAGTRLSVL.

The chain employs TRBV19 and TRBJ1-1; no clear D. This CDR3 is built from 11 residues. The ends were cut back, 3 bases at V and 6 bases at J, with 5 bases in the middle. The germline gives CDR1 LNHDA, CDR2 SQIVND (reference sequence). DNA of the CDR3: TGTGCCAGTAGTATTCTCGCTGAAGCTTTCTTT. Amino acid sequence: CASSILAEAFF.

About this clone itself: Its ends do not fully match the called genes, so a read error is possible. This chain connects TRBV28 to TRBJ2-2; 13 bases are a match to TRBD2. The CDR3 contains 16 residues. Germline V gives CDR1 MDHEN, CDR2 SYDVKM. The CDR3 nucleotides are TGTGCCAGCAGTCTGGGACTAGCGGGGCACACCGGGGAGCCGTTTTTT. The encoded protein is CASSLGLAGHTGEPFF.

This clone was observed once. The chain employs TRBV11-2 and TRBJ1-4; D is uncertain. The CDR3 runs 13 residues. The ends were cut back, 5 bases at V and 0 bases at J, with 4 bases in the middle. Per the germline V gene, CDR1 is SGHAT and CDR2 is FQNNGV. This CDR3 reads CASSKSTNEKLFF. CDR3 nucleotide sequence: TGTGCCAGCAGCAAGTCAACTAATGAAAAACTGTTTTTT.

This clone was picked up one time. The CDR3 DNA sequence: TGTGCCAGCAGCTTAGGGGTTTTCGCGGGGACTAGCACAGATACGCAGTATTTT. This sequence encodes CASSLGVFAGTSTDTQYF. This chain uses TRBV11-3 with TRBJ2-3; D might be TRBD2 (6 bases). This CDR3 spans 18 amino acids. Trimming removed 1 base from V and 0 bases from J, with 17 bases in between. CDR1 and CDR2 (germline): SGHNT, YENEEA.

The rearrangement uses TRBV4-1 and TRBJ1-2, with D unclear. Per germline, CDR1 MGHRA and CDR2 YSYEKL. This CDR3 contains 12 residues. The germline V and J ends were trimmed by 0 bases and 4 bases, with 3 bases remaining between them. This chain's CDR3 is CASSQEGYGYTF. The CDR3 nucleotides read TGCGCCAGCAGCCAAGAGGGCTATGGCTACACCTTC.

This clone showed up just once. This chain connects TRBV7-2 to TRBJ2-2; 9 bases line up with TRBD1. The CDR3 length is 15 residues. Germline CDR1 and CDR2: SGHTA and FQGNSA. Losses at the gene ends were 3 bases for V and 2 bases for J; bases not matched to a gene: 1. The CDR3 sequence: CASSLGQGNTGELFF. The CDR3 nucleotides are TGTGCCAGCAGCTTGGGACAGGGTAACACCGGGGAGCTGTTTTTT.

The J gene is TRBJ1-1, the V gene TRBV5-6; 7 bases are a match to TRBD1. Trimming removed 0 bases from V and 4 bases from J; junction bases left unmatched: 3. Per germline, CDR1 SGHDT and CDR2 YYEEEE. The CDR3 runs to 14 residues. CDR3 amino acids: CASSLAAGGTEAFF. CDR3 sequence (DNA): TGTGCCAGCAGCTTGGCGGCAGGGGGCACTGAAGCTTTCTTT.

The genes are TRBV7-9 and TRBJ2-3, with TRBD2 matching over 8 bases. Looked up from germline, CDR1 is SEHNR and CDR2 is FQNEAQ (reference sequence). Trimming took 3 bases from V and 1 from J; bases not matched to a gene: 0. The CDR3 covers 14 residues. The CDR3 sequence: CASSLTSGTDTQYF. The DNA for the CDR3 is TGTGCCAGCAGCTTGACTAGCGGCACAGATACGCAGTATTTT.

The chain joins TRBV4-1 to TRBJ1-4; D possibly corresponds to TRBD1 (6 bases). The V and J ends lost 3 bases and 3 bases respectively, with 14 bases between them. This CDR3 spans 16 amino acids. Germline V gene sequence: CDR1 MGHRA, CDR2 YSYEKL. The CDR3 nucleotides read TGCGCCAGCAGCCATGGTCTGGGGGCGCCTAATGAAAAACTGTTTTTT. This codes for CASSHGLGAPNEKLFF.

This clone appeared a single time. This chain connects TRBV19 to TRBJ2-5, with 7 bases identical to TRBD2. The V gene's germline CDR1 is LNHDA and CDR2 SQIVND (reference sequence). V was pared by 4 bases and J by 6 bases, with 11 bases of the junction left unmatched. CDR3 length: 15 amino acids. CDR3 protein: CASSRGGEGYQTQYF. The CDR3 DNA reads TGTGCCAGTAGTAGGGGAGGGGAAGGATATCAGACCCAGTACTTC.

J is TRBJ2-7 and V is TRBV19; no firm D call. The germline V gene has CDR1 LNHDA and CDR2 SQIVND (reference sequence). Trimming shortened V by 5 bases and J by 1 base, and 15 bases separated the two germline ends. The CDR3 contains 15 residues. The CDR3 protein is CASSPGGTNSYEQYF. In DNA, the CDR3 is TGTGCCAGTAGTCCCGGTGGCACAAATTCCTACGAGCAGTACTTC.

This chain connects TRBV28 to TRBJ2-5, with 7 bases that match TRBD1. V lost 6 bases and J lost 0; bases outside the gene matches: 4. Germline CDR1 MDHEN, CDR2 SYDVKM. The CDR3 is 14 amino acids. The CDR3 is CASSPDRYQETQYF. For the CDR3, the DNA is TGTGCCAGCAGCCCGGACAGGTACCAAGAGACCCAGTACTTC.

The chain has TRBV6-5 and TRBJ2-1; no firm D call. Looked up from germline, CDR1 is MNHEY and CDR2 is SVGAGI. Between the trimmed V and J ends, which lost 5 bases and 1 base, there was a span of 12 bases. This CDR3 spans 15 amino acids. CDR3 nucleotides: TGTGCCAGCAGTCCCCGGCGGCGGTCCTACAATGAGCAGTTCTTC. It translates to CASSPRRRSYNEQFF.

The rearrangement uses TRBV7-9 and TRBJ1-2, with D perhaps matching TRBD1 (6 bases). The CDR3 has 13 residues. Germline V gene data show CDR1 as SEHNR and CDR2 as FQNEAQ (reference sequence). The ends were cut back, 3 bases at V and 3 bases at J, with 8 bases in the middle. CDR3 sequence reads: CASSFEGDYGYTF. The CDR3 DNA reads TGTGCCAGCAGCTTCGAGGGGGACTATGGCTACACCTTC. Based on the CDR3 plus reference TRBV7-9 and TRBJ1-2, the full variable domain is DTGVSQNPRHKITKRGQNVTFRCDPISEHNRLYWYRQTLGQGPEFLTYFQNEAQLEKSRLLSDRFSAERPKGSFSTLEIQRTEQGDSAMYLCASSFEGDYGYTFGSGTRLTVV.

The chain combines TRBV4-3 with TRBJ1-1, with a weak D call TRBD1 (5 bases). Trimming left V 3 bases short and J 0 bases short, with 14 bases between. CDR3 length equals 16 residues. Germline loops: CDR1 LGHNA, CDR2 YSLEER. CDR3 DNA sequence: TGCGCCAGCAGCCACCGCAGGGAGGTTATGAACACTGAAGCTTTCTTT. Its translation is CASSHRREVMNTEAFF.